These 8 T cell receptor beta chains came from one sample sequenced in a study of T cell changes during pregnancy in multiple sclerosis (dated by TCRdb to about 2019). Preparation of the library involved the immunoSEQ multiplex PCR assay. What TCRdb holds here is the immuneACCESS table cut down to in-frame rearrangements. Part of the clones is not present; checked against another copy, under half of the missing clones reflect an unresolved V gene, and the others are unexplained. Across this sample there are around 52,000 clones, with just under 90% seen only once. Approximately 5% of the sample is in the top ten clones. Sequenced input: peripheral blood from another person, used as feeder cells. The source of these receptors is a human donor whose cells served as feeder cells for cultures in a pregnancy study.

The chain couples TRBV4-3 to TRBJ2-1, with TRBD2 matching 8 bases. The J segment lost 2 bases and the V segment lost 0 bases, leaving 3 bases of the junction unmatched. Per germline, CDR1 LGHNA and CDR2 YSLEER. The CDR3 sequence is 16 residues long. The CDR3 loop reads CASSQDSSGAYNEQFF. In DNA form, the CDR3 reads TGCGCCAGCAGCCAAGATAGTAGCGGGGCCTACAATGAGCAGTTCTTC.

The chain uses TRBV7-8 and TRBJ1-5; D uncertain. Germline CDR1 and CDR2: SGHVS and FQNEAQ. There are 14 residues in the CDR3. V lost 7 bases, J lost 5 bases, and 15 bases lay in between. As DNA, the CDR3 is TGTGCCAGCACCAACCGGCAGGTAGATCAGCCCCAGCATTTT. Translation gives CASTNRQVDQPQHF.

The CDR3, as DNA: TGTGCCAGCAGCTCTTTAGGGGTTGGGGGTTCCTACGAGCAGTACTTC. This codes for CASSSLGVGGSYEQYF. V gene TRBV13 combines with J gene TRBJ2-7; either TRBD1 or TRBD2 may fit D (5 bases each). V was pared by 4 bases and J by 1 base, with 17 bases between. The CDR3 totals 16 residues. Germline CDR1 PRHDT, CDR2 FYEKMQ (reference sequence).

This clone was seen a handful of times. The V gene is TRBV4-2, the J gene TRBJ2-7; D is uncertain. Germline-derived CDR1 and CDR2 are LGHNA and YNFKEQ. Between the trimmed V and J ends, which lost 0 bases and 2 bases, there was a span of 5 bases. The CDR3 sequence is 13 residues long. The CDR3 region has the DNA TGTGCCAGCAGCCAAGATAATGCCTACGAGCAGTACTTC. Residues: CASSQDNAYEQYF.

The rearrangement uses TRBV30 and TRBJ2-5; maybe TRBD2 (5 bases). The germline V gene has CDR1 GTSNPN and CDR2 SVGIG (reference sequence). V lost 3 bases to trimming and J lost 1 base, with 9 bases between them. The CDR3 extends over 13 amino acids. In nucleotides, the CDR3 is TGTGCCTGGAGCCCGGGGATCCAAGAGACCCAGTACTTC. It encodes CAWSPGIQETQYF.

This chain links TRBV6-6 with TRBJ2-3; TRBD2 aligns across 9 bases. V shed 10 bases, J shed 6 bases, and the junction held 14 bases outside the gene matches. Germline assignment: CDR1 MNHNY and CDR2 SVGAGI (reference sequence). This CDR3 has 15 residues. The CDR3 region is CATANSGGGGDTQYF. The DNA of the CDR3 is TGTGCCACCGCAAATAGCGGGGGAGGGGGGGATACGCAGTATTTT.

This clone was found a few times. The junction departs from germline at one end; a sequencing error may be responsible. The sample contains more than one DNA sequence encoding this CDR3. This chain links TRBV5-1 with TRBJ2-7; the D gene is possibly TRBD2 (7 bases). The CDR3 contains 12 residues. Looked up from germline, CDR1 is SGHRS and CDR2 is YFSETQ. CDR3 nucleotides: TGCGCCAGCAGTTTGGGGGGGCACGAGCAGTACTTC. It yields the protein CASSLGGHEQYF.

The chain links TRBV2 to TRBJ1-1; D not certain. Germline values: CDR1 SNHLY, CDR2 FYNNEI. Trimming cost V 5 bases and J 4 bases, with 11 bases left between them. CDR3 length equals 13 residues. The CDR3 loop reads CASSYSWSTEAFF. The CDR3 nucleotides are TGTGCCAGCAGTTATTCATGGAGCACTGAAGCTTTCTTT.